This T cell receptor beta chain was identified in a study of technical replicates of blood from a few donors (dated by TCRdb to 2016 to 2017). CDR1 and CDR2, looked up from the germline V gene (reference sequence), are MNHEY and SMNVEV. Ends trimmed: V by 6 bases, J by 7 bases; bases unmatched to a gene: 8. The CDR3, cysteine through phenylalanine, is 15 amino acids long. Only the CDR3 portion is preserved as DNA: 45 bases, with reading frame beginning at the first base. Note on this clone: The antigen this receptor binds is unknown. No much larger clone exists at a distance of one base, and base qualities are not known.

The protocol used for the library was the immunoSEQ multiplex PCR assay. TCRdb holds this immuneACCESS table with in-frame rearrangements only. Some clones are missing; in checked studies, unresolved V genes explain under half, and the rest has no known cause. Present in this sample are around 72,000 clones, 91% of which were seen just once. Roughly 0.38% of the sample is held by the ten biggest clonotypes. The chain couples TRBV27 to TRBJ2-3, and 12 bases in between align with TRBD2. This receptor was identified in a human donor in good health. Some clones in this sample may be carry-over from other donors' samples. The material sequenced was T cells isolated from PBMCs. The CDR3 region has the sequence CASRDRLAGEHTQYF. The sequenced DNA is TGTGCCAGCAGGGACCGACTAGCGGGGGAACATACGCAGTATTTT.